The source of this TCR beta chain is a study of blood T cell repertoires in COVID-19. Across the whole study: Both acute and convalescent COVID-19 samples were obtained from the United States, Italy and Spain. In each case, the material was cDNA or gDNA derived from T cells, B-cell-depleted T cells, or PBMCs.

The CDR3 has 14 residues. The germline gives CDR1 SGHDT, CDR2 YYEEEE. J lost 3 bases, V lost 4 bases, and 3 bases had no gene match. Per the study methods: Estimation of nucleated cell counts relied on the amplification of reference gene primers. Sequencing used immunoSEQ multiplex PCR; TCRdb keeps in-frame clones, though not all of them. The V and J calls and clone size are taken from that table; D and trimming were inferred from the DNA. The sample shows 95,000 to 100,000 clones, 85% of them seen only once. This chain joins TRBV5-6 and TRBJ1-4; 7 nucleotides agree with TRBD1. Sequenced sample: peripheral blood. The origin of this receptor is a woman in her seventies with active or convalescent COVID-19. The CDR3 region is CASSRQGSNEKLFF. CDR3 DNA sequence: TGTGCCAGCAGCCGACAGGGCTCTAATGAAAAACTGTTTTTT.